Listed here are 3 T cell receptor beta chains from one sample, sequenced in a study of blood T cell repertoires in COVID-19. This table comes from immunoSEQ multiplex PCR, and its TCRdb copy is limited to in-frame clones, with some not included. The data show 150,000 or so clones, more than 75% seen once. Sequences were obtained from peripheral blood. These receptors were collected from a human donor with acute or convalescent COVID-19. The donor label of this sample is uncertain.

This clone was counted a few times. The rearrangement links TRBV3-1 (or the pseudogene TRBV3-2) to TRBJ1-1; D unresolved. Trimming took 4 bases from V and 1 from J, leaving 10 bases between them. Germline CDR1 reads LGHDT; CDR2 reads YNNKEL (reference sequence). CDR3 length equals 14 residues. CDR3 sequence (DNA): TGTGCCAGCAGCCGGAGAGGGAGGAACACTGAAGCTTTCTTT. Its translation: CASSRRGRNTEAFF.

J is TRBJ1-2 and V is TRBV7-9; the D is unclear. Germline-derived CDR1 and CDR2 are SEHNR and FQNEAQ (reference sequence). The CDR3 has 12 residues. V gave up 5 bases and J gave up 4 bases, with 8 bases separating them. The CDR3 bases are TGTGCCAGCAGCGCCAACGGCTATGGCTACACCTTC. Translated: CASSANGYGYTF.

This chain links TRBV9 with TRBJ1-1; the match to TRBD1 covers 7 bases. Germline values: CDR1 SGDLS, CDR2 YYNGEE. The CDR3 has 14 residues. J lost 4 bases, V lost 4 bases, and 7 bases had no gene match. The CDR3 nucleotides read TGTGCCAGCAGCTCTATGACAGGGAGCACTGAAGCTTTCTTT. Translating it yields CASSSMTGSTEAFF.